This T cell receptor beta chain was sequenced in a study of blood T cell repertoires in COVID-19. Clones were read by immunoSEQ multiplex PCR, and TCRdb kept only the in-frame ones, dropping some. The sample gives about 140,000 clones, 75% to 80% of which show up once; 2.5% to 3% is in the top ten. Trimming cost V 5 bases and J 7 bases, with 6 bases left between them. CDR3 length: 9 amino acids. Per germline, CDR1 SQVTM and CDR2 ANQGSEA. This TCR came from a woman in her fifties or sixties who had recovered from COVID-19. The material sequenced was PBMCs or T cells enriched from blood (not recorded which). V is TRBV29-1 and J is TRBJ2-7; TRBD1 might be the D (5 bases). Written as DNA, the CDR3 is TGCAGCGTTCGACAGGAGCAGTACTTC. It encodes CSVRQEQYF.